Presented here are 18 T cell receptor beta chains from one specimen sequenced in a study of blood T cell repertoires in COVID-19. The repertoire was sequenced with immunoSEQ multiplex PCR; TCRdb's copy has only in-frame clones and lacks some. The data show some 350,000 clones, around 89% seen once. Sequencing used peripheral blood. These TCRs come from a man aged 18 to 30 with active or convalescent COVID-19.

The sample holds one count of this clone. The chain recombines TRBV6-5 with TRBJ1-2; perhaps TRBD1 as D (5 bases). The ends were cut back, 4 bases at V and 4 bases at J, with 16 bases in the middle. Per the germline V gene, CDR1 is MNHEY and CDR2 is SVGAGI. CDR3 size: 15 residues. The CDR3 bases are TGTGCCAGCAGTTCGGGGACGGGGGGACGCTATGGCTACACCTTC. It specifies CASSSGTGGRYGYTF.

This chain joins TRBV30 and TRBJ2-7; 7 bases line up with TRBD1. Germline loops: CDR1 GTSNPN, CDR2 SVGIG (reference sequence). This CDR3 spans 14 amino acids. J gave up 1 base and V 0 bases, and 3 bases lay outside the gene matches. The CDR3, as DNA: TGTGCCTGGAGTGTAAGACAGGGTTCCTACGAGCAGTACTTC. The encoded protein is CAWSVRQGSYEQYF. Full variable domain (missing parts from reference TRBV30 and TRBJ2-7): SQTIHQWPATLVQPVGSPLSLECTVEGTSNPNLYWYRQAAGRGLQLLFYSVGIGQISSEVPQNLSASRPQDRQFILSSKKLLLSDSGFYLCAWSVRQGSYEQYFGPGTRLTVT.

V and J are TRBV12-3 or TRBV12-4 and TRBJ2-7, with 10 bases matching TRBD2. The CDR3 spans 13 residues. The junction had 4 bases not matched to a gene; V was cut back by 9 bases and J by 2 bases. The CDR3 loop reads CASKTSGPYEQYF. The DNA of the CDR3 is TGTGCCAGTAAGACTAGCGGGCCCTACGAGCAGTACTTC.

The rearrangement uses TRBV7-8 and TRBJ2-7; the match to TRBD1 covers 7 bases. V shed 5 bases, J shed 12 bases, and the junction held 13 bases outside the gene matches. Looked up from germline, CDR1 is SGHVS and CDR2 is FQNEAQ. The CDR3 is 13 residues long. The CDR3 region is CASSPTGTDPGYF. DNA of the CDR3: TGTGCCAGCAGCCCAACTGGGACAGACCCTGGGTACTTC.

V is TRBV4-2 and J is TRBJ2-7; 14 nucleotides line up with TRBD2. The CDR3 totals 15 residues. V lost 3 bases and J lost 3; bases outside the gene matches: 1. CDR1 and CDR2 (germline): LGHNA, YNFKEQ. CDR3 DNA: TGTGCCAGCAGCCAGGGACTAGCGGGAGTCTACGAGCAGTACTTC. As protein: CASSQGLAGVYEQYF.

This sequence joins TRBV28 and TRBJ1-5; 7 nucleotides agree with TRBD1. The CDR3 totals 12 residues. The V gene end was trimmed by 8 bases and the J gene end by 7 bases; junction bases not matched to a gene: 5. Germline CDR1 is MDHEN and CDR2 is SYDVKM. The CDR3 protein is CASDTGEQPQHF. In DNA form, the CDR3 reads TGTGCCAGCGACACAGGGGAACAGCCCCAGCATTTT.

CDR3 nucleotides: TGTGCCAGCAGAAGGAGCGGGGGGCCCCCAAATTCACCCCTCCACTTT. Encoded protein: CASRRSGGPPNSPLHF. The gene calls are TRBV27 and TRBJ1-6; TRBD1 is a possible D gene (6 bases). Germline CDR1 reads MNHEY; CDR2 reads SMNVEV (reference sequence). The V gene lost 6 bases and the J gene lost 7 bases, with 19 bases spanning the gap. The CDR3 extends over 16 amino acids.

The CDR3 nucleotides read TGTGCCAGCAGTTCAGGACAGGGGGCGCAAGAAAAACTGTTTTTT. Protein: CASSSGQGAQEKLFF. This chain links TRBV28 with TRBJ1-4, with 11 bases matching TRBD1. This CDR3 has 15 residues. With V trimmed by 4 bases and J by 8 bases, 6 bases remained unmatched. Looked up from germline, CDR1 is MDHEN and CDR2 is SYDVKM.

The chain is built from TRBV7-2 and TRBJ2-3; TRBD2 agrees at 9 bases. CDR1 is SGHTA and CDR2 is FQGNSA in the germline V gene. CDR3 size: 18 residues. With 1 base clipped from V and 6 bases from J, the junction kept 14 bases outside the gene matches. CDR3 bases: TGTGCCAGCAGCTTAGGCTACGCGGCGGGGGGGCGTATGGATACGCAGTATTTT. Encoded protein: CASSLGYAAGGRMDTQYF.

This clone was observed once. This sequence joins TRBV28 and TRBJ2-5; 7 positions match TRBD1. CDR1 is MDHEN, CDR2 SYDVKM, per germline. There are 12 residues in the CDR3. V lost 8 bases, J lost 1 base, and 1 base stayed unmatched. The CDR3 sequence: CASRDSQETQYF. The CDR3 DNA reads TGTGCCAGCCGGGACAGCCAAGAGACCCAGTACTTC.

The DNA for the CDR3 is TGTGCCAGTAGTATCTCGGCTAGCGGGAGGTTTGATGAGCAGTTCTTC. Amino acid sequence: CASSISASGRFDEQFF. The chain recombines TRBV19 with TRBJ2-1, with TRBD2 identical over 11 bases. Germline V gene sequence: CDR1 LNHDA, CDR2 SQIVND (reference sequence). The CDR3 contains 16 residues. Germline trimming cut 3 bases from V and 8 bases from J; bases unmatched to any gene: 9.

This chain connects TRBV7-6 to TRBJ2-3; 10 positions agree with TRBD2. There are 17 residues in the CDR3. Germline V CDR1 and CDR2: SGHVS, FNYEAQ. The trim removed 5 bases at V and 4 bases at J, leaving 12 bases unmatched. The CDR3 spells CASSETLRTSGADTQYF. The CDR3 DNA sequence: TGTGCCAGCAGCGAAACACTTCGGACTAGCGGAGCAGATACGCAGTATTTT.

The chain joins TRBV6-2 or TRBV6-3 to TRBJ2-2, with D unresolved. The germline V gene has CDR1 MNHEY and CDR2 SVGEGT. There are 14 residues in the CDR3. V lost 6 bases and J 4 bases, leaving 12 bases between the germline ends. The CDR3 DNA sequence: TGTGCCAGCAGCCATGAAATCGGCACCGGGGAGCTGTTTTTT. This codes for CASSHEIGTGELFF.

About this clone itself: Within the sample, other DNA sequences also encode this same CDR3. The rearrangement uses TRBV7-2 and TRBJ1-5; D is uncertain. Looked up from germline, CDR1 is SGHTA and CDR2 is FQGNSA. This CDR3 has 13 amino acids. V lost 2 bases and J 2 bases, leaving 4 bases between the germline ends. As DNA, the CDR3 is TGTGCCAGCAGCTTACGGGGCAATCAGCCCCAGCATTTT. Its translation is CASSLRGNQPQHF.

The chain links TRBV21-1 to TRBJ1-2; TRBD1, the table's D call, was not compared with the DNA. TRBV21-1 is tagged as a pseudogene. CDR3 length: 16 amino acids. CDR3 region: CASSTRDKNSNYGYTF. The CDR3, as DNA: TGTGCCAGCAGCACCCGGGACAAAAATTCTAACTATGGCTACACCTTC.

The chain employs TRBV13 and TRBJ2-7; 11 nucleotides line up with TRBD1. CDR1 is PRHDT and CDR2 is FYEKMQ in the germline V gene (reference sequence). The CDR3 covers 17 residues. The junction had 7 bases not matched to a gene; V was cut back by 2 bases and J by 1 base. The DNA of the CDR3 is TGTGCCAGCAGCTTAACCCTAGGACAGGGGGCTTCCTACGAGCAGTACTTC. Translated, it gives CASSLTLGQGASYEQYF.

This clone has only one observation. The rearrangement links TRBV9 to TRBJ2-3; D is ambiguous. V was cut by 3 bases and J by 0 bases, with 11 bases left in between. This CDR3 is 15 amino acids long. CDR1 and CDR2 from the germline V gene are SGDLS and YYNGEE. CDR3 sequence (DNA): TGTGCCAGCAGCGCCCGAACGACAAGCACAGATACGCAGTATTTT. This translates into CASSARTTSTDTQYF.

V is TRBV4-1 and J is TRBJ1-2; D not resolved. Between the trimmed V and J ends, which lost 1 base and 2 bases, there was a span of 11 bases. The V gene's germline CDR1 is MGHRA and CDR2 YSYEKL. This CDR3 spans 15 amino acids. The CDR3 nucleotides are TGCGCCAGCAGCCAAGGATCAACGGGGAACTATGGCTACACCTTC. Protein product: CASSQGSTGNYGYTF.